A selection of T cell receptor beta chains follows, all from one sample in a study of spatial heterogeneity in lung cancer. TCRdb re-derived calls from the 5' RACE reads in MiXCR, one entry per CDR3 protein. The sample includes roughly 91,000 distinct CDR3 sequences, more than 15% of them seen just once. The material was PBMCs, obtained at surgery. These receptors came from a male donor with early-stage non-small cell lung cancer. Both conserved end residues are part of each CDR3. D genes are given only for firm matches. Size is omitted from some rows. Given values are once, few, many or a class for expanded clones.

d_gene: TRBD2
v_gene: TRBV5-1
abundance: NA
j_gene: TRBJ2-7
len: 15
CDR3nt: TGCGCCAGCAGCTTGGCCGGGACTAGTTACCACGAGCAGTACTTC
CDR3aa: CASSLAGTSYHEQYF

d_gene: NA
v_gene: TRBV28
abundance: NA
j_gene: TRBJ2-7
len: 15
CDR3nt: TGTGCCAGCAGTTTTCCTCCAGGGCGATCCTACGAGCAGTACTTC
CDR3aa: CASSFPPGRSYEQYF

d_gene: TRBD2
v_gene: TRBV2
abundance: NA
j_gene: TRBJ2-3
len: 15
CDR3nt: TGTGCCAGCAGGAAACTAGCGGGGAGCACAGATACGCAGTATTTT
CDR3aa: CASRKLAGSTDTQYF

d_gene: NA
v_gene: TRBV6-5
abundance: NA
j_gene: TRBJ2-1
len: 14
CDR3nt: TGTGCCAGCAGGGACGGACAGCTCGGGCGTGAGCAGTTCTTC
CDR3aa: CASRDGQLGREQFF

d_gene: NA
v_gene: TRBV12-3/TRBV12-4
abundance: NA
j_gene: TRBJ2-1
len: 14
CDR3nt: TGTGCCAGCATCCCAAGGGGGTTCGGCAATGAGCAGTTCTTC
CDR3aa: CASIPRGFGNEQFF

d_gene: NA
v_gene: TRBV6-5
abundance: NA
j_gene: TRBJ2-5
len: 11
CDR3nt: TGTGCCAGCACCAAGGGACTGACCCAGTACTTC
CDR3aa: CASTKGLTQYF

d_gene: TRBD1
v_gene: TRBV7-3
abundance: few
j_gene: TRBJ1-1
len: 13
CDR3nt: TGTGCCAGCAGCCCCGGACAGGGCACTGAAGCTTTCTTT
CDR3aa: CASSPGQGTEAFF

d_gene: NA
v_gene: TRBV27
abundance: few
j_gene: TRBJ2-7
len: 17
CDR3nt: TGTGCCAGCAGTTGGACAGGCTCCGGAGCGGGAAGTTACGAGCAGTACTTC
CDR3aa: CASSWTGSGAGSYEQYF

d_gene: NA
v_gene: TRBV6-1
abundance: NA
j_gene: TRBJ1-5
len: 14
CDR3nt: TGTGCCAGCAGTGAAGGGGACCTGGATCAGCCCCAGCATTTT
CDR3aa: CASSEGDLDQPQHF

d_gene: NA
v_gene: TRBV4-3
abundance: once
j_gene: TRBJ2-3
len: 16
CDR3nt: TGCGCCAGCAGCCAGGGGGGGGCAGCTAGCACAGATACGCAGTATTTT
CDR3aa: CASSQGGAASTDTQYF

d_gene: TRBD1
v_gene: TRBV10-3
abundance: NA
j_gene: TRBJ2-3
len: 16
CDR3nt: TGTGCCATCAGTGAGTCCGAGGACAGGGGCACAGATACGCAGTATTTT
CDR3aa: CAISESEDRGTDTQYF

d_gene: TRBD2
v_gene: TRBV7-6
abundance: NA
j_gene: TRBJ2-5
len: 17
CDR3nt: TGTGCCAGCAGCTTTGGACTAGCGGGAGCCCGACAAGAGACCCAGTACTTC
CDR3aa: CASSFGLAGARQETQYF

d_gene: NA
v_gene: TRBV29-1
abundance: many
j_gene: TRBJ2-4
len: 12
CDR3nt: TGCAGCGTTGAAAAAAGGGGAAACATTCAGTACTTC
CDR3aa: CSVEKRGNIQYF

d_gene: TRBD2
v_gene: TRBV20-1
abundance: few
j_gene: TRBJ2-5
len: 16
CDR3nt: TGCAGTGCTAGAGCCGGGACTAGCGGGAGTCGGGAGACCCAGTACTTC
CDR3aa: CSARAGTSGSRETQYF

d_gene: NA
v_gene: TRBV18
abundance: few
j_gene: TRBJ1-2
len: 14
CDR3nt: TGTGCCAGCTCACCACCAAGACAAGTTTATGGCTACACCTTC
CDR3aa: CASSPPRQVYGYTF

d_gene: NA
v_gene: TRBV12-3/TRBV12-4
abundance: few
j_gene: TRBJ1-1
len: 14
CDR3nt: TGTGCCAGCAGTTTAAGTTGGGGCGGCACTGAAGCTTTCTTT
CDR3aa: CASSLSWGGTEAFF

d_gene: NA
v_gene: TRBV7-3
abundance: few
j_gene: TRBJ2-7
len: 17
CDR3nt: TGTGCCAGCAGCCCACCCCCCGACAGTTCCTCCTCCTACGAGCAGTACTTC
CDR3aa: CASSPPPDSSSSYEQYF

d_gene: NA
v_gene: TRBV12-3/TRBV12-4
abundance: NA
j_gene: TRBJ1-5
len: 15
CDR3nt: TGTGCCAGCACCACGACGGGCCCGGCGAATCAGCCCCAGCATTTT
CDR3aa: CASTTTGPANQPQHF